What follows describes a single TCR beta chain. The sample comes from a study of blood T cell repertoires in COVID-19. Trimming removed 2 bases at V and 2 bases at J, with 3 bases between. From germline, CDR1 is MNHEY and CDR2 SVGEGT. The CDR3 is 12 residues long. Assay: immunoSEQ multiplex PCR; the TCRdb copy retains only in-frame clones and omits some. Here the sample spans around 50,000 clones, roughly four fifths being singletons. This TCR was recovered from a man at least 80 years old with COVID-19, enrolled during active disease. This rearrangement joins TRBV6-2 or TRBV6-3 to TRBJ2-5, with D uncertain. Source material: peripheral blood. The CDR3 spells CASSYQQETQYF. Written as DNA, the CDR3 is TGTGCCAGCAGTTACCAGCAAGAGACCCAGTACTTC.